This TCR beta chain appears in the sequencing data of a study of blood T cell repertoires in COVID-19. Study context: Donors in the United States, Italy and Spain gave samples during acute or convalescent COVID-19. Nucleic acid was either cDNA or gDNA, and it came from T cells, B-cell-depleted T cells, or PBMCs.

How the authors handled the data: Counts of nucleated cells, estimated from reference gene primer amplification, were obtained. Sequencing used immunoSEQ multiplex PCR; TCRdb keeps in-frame clones, though not all of them. That table supplies the V and J calls and clone size; D and trimming were determined from the DNA. The sample consists of 100,000 to 150,000 clones, around nine tenths of them appearing once. Many counts were recorded for this clone. Trimming left V 5 bases short and J 5 bases short, with 16 bases between. Germline CDR1 is SGHTA and CDR2 is FQGNSA. The CDR3 sequence is 14 residues long.

Sample: peripheral blood. The chain combines TRBV7-2 with TRBJ2-7; TRBD2 might be the D (6 bases). The clonotype originates from a man aged 45-65 years with acute or convalescent COVID-19. Written as DNA, the CDR3 is TGTGCCAGCAGCCCGGAGCTAGCGAGCGACGAGCAGTACTTC. Translation: CASSPELASDEQYF.